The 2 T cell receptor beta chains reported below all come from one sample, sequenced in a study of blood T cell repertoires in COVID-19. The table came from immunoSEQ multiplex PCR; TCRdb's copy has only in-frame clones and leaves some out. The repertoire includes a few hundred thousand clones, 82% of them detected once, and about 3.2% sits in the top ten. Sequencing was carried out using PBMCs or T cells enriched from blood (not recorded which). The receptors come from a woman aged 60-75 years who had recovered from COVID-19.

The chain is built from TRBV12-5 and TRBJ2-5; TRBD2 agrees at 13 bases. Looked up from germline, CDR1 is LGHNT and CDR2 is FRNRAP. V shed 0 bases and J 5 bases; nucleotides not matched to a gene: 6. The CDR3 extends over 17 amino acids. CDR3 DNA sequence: TGTGCTAGTGGTTTGGTTTCTCTGGGACTAGCGGGGGAGACCCAGTACTTC. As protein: CASGLVSLGLAGETQYF. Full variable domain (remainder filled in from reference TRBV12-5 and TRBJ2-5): DARVTQTPRHKVTEMGQEVTMRCQPILGHNTVFWYRQTMMQGLELLAYFRNRAPLDDSGMPKDRFSAEMPDATLATLKIQPSEPRDSAVYFCASGLVSLGLAGETQYFGPGTRLLVL.

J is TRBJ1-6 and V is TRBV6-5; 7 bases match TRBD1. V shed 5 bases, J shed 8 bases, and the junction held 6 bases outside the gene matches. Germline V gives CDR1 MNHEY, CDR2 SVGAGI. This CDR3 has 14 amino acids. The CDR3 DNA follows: TGTGCCAGCAGTCCAGGACAGGAATATTCACCCCTCCACTTT. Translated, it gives CASSPGQEYSPLHF.